The present T cell receptor beta chain was sequenced within a study of early stage breast cancer tumors. Study overall: Seven or eight ER+/PR+/HER2- tumors were invasive ductal; a few were invasive lobular.

Blood replicates held 0.5 ug DNA, tumor or normal breast roughly 1.5 ug, two each. Libraries were prepared by immunoSEQ multiplex PCR; TCRdb keeps only in-frame clonotypes and omits some of them. The sample includes tens of thousands of clones, around three quarters seen only once; the top ten take 3% to 3.5%. The CDR3 is 14 residues long. Germline CDR1 is ENHRY and CDR2 is SYGVKD. V lost 4 bases and J lost 4, with 13 bases in between. To note about this clone: Its antigen is unknown.

Overall study results and limits: Commonly generated sequences made up most enriched TCRB sequences shared between patients.

The receptor was derived from a person aged 25 to 39 with breast cancer. The rearrangement uses TRBV10-3 and TRBJ1-1, with D possibly matching TRBD1 (5 bases). The sample was blood. The CDR3 DNA follows: TGTGCCATCAGTGCAGCAAGAGGGACCACTGAAGCTTTCTTT. Its protein is CAISAARGTTEAFF.